This TCR beta chain was obtained from a study of shared clonotypes between healthy human individuals. Libraries were prepared by immunoSEQ multiplex PCR; TCRdb keeps only in-frame clonotypes and omits some of them. The sample has more than 2 million clones, more than 90% seen once. This clone was observed a single time. This clonotype was obtained from a man younger than 35 in good health. Material: naive CD4+ T cells sorted from blood. Subset in this sample: CD45RA+ positively selected.

In DNA form, the CDR3 reads TGCGCCAGCAGCGGGGGACAGCCGAACACTGAAGCTTTCTTT. Its protein is CASSGGQPNTEAFF. The gene calls are TRBV5-1 and TRBJ1-1; TRBD1 agrees at 7 bases. Germline CDR1 is SGHRS and CDR2 is YFSETQ. J gave up 1 base and V 4 bases, and 4 bases lay outside the gene matches. CDR3 size: 14 residues.